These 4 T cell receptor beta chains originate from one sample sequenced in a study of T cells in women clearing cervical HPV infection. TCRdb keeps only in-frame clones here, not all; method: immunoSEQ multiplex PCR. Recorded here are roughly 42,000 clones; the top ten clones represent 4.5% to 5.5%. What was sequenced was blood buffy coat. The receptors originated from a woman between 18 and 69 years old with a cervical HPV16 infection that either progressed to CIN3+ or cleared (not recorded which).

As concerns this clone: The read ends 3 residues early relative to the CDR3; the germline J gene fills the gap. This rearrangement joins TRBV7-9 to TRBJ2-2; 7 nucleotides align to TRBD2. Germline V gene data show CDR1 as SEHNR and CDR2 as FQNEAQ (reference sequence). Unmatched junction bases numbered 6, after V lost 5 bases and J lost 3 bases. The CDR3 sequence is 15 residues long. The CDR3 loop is CASSPPGGDTGELFF. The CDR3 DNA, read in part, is TGTGCCAGCAGCCCCCCGGGGGGAGACACCGGGGAG. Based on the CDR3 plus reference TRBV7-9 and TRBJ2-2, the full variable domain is DTGVSQNPRHKITKRGQNVTFRCDPISEHNRLYWYRQTLGQGPEFLTYFQNEAQLEKSRLLSDRFSAERPKGSFSTLEIQRTEQGDSAMYLCASSPPGGDTGELFFGEGSRLTVL.

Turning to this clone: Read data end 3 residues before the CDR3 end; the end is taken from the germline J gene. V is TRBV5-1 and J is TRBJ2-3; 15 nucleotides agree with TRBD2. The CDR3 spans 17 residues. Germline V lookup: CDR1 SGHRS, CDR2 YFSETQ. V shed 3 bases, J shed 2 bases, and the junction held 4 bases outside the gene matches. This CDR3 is CASSSGLAGGYTDTQYF. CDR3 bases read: TGCGCCAGCAGCTCGGGACTAGCGGGGGGTTACACAGATACG.

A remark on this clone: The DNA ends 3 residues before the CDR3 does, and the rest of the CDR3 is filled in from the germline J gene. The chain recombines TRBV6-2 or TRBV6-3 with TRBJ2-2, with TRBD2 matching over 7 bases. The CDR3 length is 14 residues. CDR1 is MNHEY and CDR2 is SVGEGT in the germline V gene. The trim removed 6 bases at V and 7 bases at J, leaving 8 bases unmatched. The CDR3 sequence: CASSKTSKIGELFF. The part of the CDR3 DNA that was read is TGTGCCAGCAGCAAGACTAGCAAAATCGGGGAG.

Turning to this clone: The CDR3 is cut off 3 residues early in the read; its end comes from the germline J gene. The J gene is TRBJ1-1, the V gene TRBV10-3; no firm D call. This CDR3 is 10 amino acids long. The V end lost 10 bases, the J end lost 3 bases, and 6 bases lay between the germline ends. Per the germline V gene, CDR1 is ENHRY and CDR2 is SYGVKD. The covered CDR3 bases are TGTGCCACTCGTGACACTGAA. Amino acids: CATRDTE. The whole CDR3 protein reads CATRDTEAFF.